This T cell receptor beta chain was captured in a study of shared clonotypes between healthy human individuals. Study-level background: A donor's plate count was three for CD4 naive and three for CD4 memory; CD8 naive had two and CD8 memory one. Study-wide results and limits: Unshared clonotypes carried lower generation probabilities than those common to all four donors.

The CDR3 spans 17 residues. CDR1 SEHNR and CDR2 FQNEAQ come from the germline V gene (reference sequence). J gave up 4 bases and V 5 bases, and 10 bases lay outside the gene matches. Concerning this clone: As yet, its antigen is unknown.

Each cell subset's genomic DNA was divided evenly among several immunoSEQ plates. Measured with immunoSEQ multiplex PCR; TCRdb has only the in-frame clones, and not every one. The sample includes roughly 770,000 clones, 96% seen only once; the top ten take under 0.25%. Positively selected for CCR7, the CD45RO-negative cells used as naive CD8 cells excluded terminally differentiated effector memory CD45RA+ cells. The receptor's source is a man under 40 in good health. The gene calls are TRBV7-9 and TRBJ2-1, with 11 nucleotides matching TRBD2. The sequencing sample was made of naive CD8+ T cells sorted from blood. CDR3 sequence: CASSTTELAGVYNEQFF. CDR3 DNA sequence: TGTGCCAGCAGCACAACAGAACTAGCGGGAGTTTACAATGAGCAGTTCTTC. The complete variable domain, with remaining parts taken from reference TRBV7-9 and TRBJ2-1, reads DTGVSQNPRHKITKRGQNVTFRCDPISEHNRLYWYRQTLGQGPEFLTYFQNEAQLEKSRLLSDRFSAERPKGSFSTLEIQRTEQGDSAMYLCASSTTELAGVYNEQFFGPGTRLTVL.